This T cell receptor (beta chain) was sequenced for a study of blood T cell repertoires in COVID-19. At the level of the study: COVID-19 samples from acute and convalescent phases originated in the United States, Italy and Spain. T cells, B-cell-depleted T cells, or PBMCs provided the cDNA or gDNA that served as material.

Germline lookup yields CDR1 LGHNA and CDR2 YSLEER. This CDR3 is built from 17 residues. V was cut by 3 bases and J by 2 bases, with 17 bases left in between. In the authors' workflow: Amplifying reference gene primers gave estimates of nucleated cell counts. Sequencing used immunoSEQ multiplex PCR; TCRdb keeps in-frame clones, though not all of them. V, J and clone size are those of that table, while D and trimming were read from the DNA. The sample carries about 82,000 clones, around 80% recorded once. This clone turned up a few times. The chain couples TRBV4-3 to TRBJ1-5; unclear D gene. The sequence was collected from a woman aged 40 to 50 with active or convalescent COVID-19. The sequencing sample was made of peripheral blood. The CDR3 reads CASSHDREGGGNQPQHF. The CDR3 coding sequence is TGCGCCAGCAGCCACGATCGGGAGGGTGGTGGCAATCAGCCCCAGCATTTT.